This T cell receptor (beta chain) is drawn from a study of long-term antiretroviral therapy in people with HIV. Study details: Initial samples were collected about a decade before the 2015 immediate-ART recommendation.

Broader study findings: Post-treatment diversity went higher with ART but stayed below transplant donor controls.

Germline V gene data show CDR1 as SQVTM and CDR2 as ANQGSEA. CDR3 size: 13 residues. Trimming took 6 bases from V and 7 from J, leaving 15 bases between them. Version v3.0 of the immunoSEQ assay ran at survey level. Only in-frame clones appear in the TCRdb table, and some are missing; sequencing was by immunoSEQ multiplex PCR. The sample includes 15,000 to 20,000 clones, approximately 95% seen only once; the top ten take 1.2% to 1.5%. This clone was picked up one time. Its matching antigen is unknown. The sequence derives from a man younger than 45 with HIV. The specimen comprised unsorted PBMCs, sampled 10 to 13 years after starting antiretroviral therapy. The V gene is TRBV29-1, the J gene TRBJ1-4, with a tentative D call TRBD1 (5 bases). Here the CDR3 DNA reads TGCAGCGTCGGAGAGGTTGGGGCTGAAAAACTGTTTTTT. Protein sequence: CSVGEVGAEKLFF.